This T cell receptor beta chain comes out of a study of CD8+ T cells in alopecia areata. Study findings and constraints: Alopecia totalis/universalis scalp especially showed more expanded CD8+ clones than normal scalp.

The V gene lost 4 bases and the J gene lost 6 bases, with 20 bases spanning the gap. Germline-derived CDR1 and CDR2 are SGHRS and YFSETQ. The CDR3 runs 16 residues. Treatment denoted: oral pan-JAK inhibitor, 5-10 mg twice daily. This clone appeared once. Its antigen is still unknown. cDNA reverse transcribed from extracted RNA served as the sequencing template. The method was immunoSEQ multiplex PCR; TCRdb's version includes in-frame clones alone and lacks a portion of them. The top ten hold roughly 25% of the sample, which has about 140,000 clones, 82% seen once. The sequence came from a human donor with alopecia areata. Sequenced here: CD8+ T cells sorted from blood, sampled at week 4, from a patient treated with tofacitinib. V and J are TRBV5-1 and TRBJ2-1; D ambiguous. CDR3 coding DNA: TGCGCCAGCAGCGGTAAAGACTCTCCAGGTGGCAATGAGCAGTTCTTC. This encodes CASSGKDSPGGNEQFF.